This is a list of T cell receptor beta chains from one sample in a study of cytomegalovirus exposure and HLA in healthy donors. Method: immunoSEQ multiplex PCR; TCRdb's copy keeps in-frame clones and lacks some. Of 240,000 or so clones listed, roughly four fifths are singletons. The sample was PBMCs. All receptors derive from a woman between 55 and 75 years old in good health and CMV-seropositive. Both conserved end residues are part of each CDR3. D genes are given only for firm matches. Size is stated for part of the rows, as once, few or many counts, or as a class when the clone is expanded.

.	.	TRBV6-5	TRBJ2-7	CASSYGGTLTYEQYF	TGTGCCAGCAGTTATGGCGGGACTCTTACCTACGAGCAGTACTTC
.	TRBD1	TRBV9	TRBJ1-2	CASSAQGAASHYTF	TGTGCCAGCAGCGCACAGGGGGCGGCCTCGCACTACACCTTC
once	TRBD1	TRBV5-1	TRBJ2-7	CASSPRQGSSYEQYF	TGCGCCAGCAGCCCTAGACAGGGGAGCTCCTACGAGCAGTACTTC
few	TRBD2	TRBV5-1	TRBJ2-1	CASSPLAGEQFF	TGCGCCAGCAGCCCACTAGCGGGTGAGCAGTTCTTC
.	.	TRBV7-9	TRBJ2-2	CASEEGRGSNTGELFF	TGTGCCAGCGAGGAGGGCAGGGGGTCGAACACCGGGGAGCTGTTTTTT
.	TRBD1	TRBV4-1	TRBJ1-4	CASSQVDRLNEKLFF	TGCGCCAGCAGCCAAGTGGACAGGCTTAATGAAAAACTGTTTTTT
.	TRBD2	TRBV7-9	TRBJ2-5	CASSLSASGSETQYF	TGTGCCAGCAGCCTAAGCGCCAGCGGGAGTGAGACCCAGTACTTC
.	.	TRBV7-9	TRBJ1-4	CASSKDGTLANEKLFF	TGTGCCAGCAGCAAAGACGGGACACTCGCTAATGAAAAACTGTTTTTT
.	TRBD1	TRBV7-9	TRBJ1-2	CASSFQDRAPYGYTF	TGTGCCAGCAGCTTCCAGGACAGGGCTCCGTATGGCTACACCTTC
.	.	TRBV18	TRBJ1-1	CASSPGLSLKGLNTEAFF	TGTGCCAGCTCACCAGGGTTAAGTTTGAAGGGGTTGAACACTGAAGCTTTCTTT
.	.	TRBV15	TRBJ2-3	CATSRDWLAVDTQYF	TGTGCCACCAGCAGAGATTGGTTAGCTGTAGATACGCAGTATTTT
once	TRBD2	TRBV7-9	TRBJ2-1	CASSLGLAGGWDEQFF	TGTGCCAGCAGCTTAGGACTAGCGGGAGGGTGGGATGAGCAGTTCTTC
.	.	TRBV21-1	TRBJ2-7	CASSKGLGYRGGEQYF	TGTGCCAGCAGCAAAGGACTGGGTTACAGGGGGGGCGAGCAGTACTTC
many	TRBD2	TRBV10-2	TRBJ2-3	CASSESRGLAGVTDTQYF	TGCGCCAGCAGTGAGTCGAGGGGACTAGCGGGAGTGACAGATACGCAGTATTTT
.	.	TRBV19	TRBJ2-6	CASSILGTTGANVLTF	TGTGCCAGTAGTATCTTAGGGACAACTGGGGCCAACGTCCTGACTTTC
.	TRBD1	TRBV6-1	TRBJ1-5	CASSTDRDQPQHF	TGTGCCAGCAGTACCGACAGGGACCAGCCCCAGCATTTT
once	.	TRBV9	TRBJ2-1	CASSVVVSYNEQFF	TGTGCCAGCAGCGTAGTCGTATCCTACAATGAGCAGTTCTTC
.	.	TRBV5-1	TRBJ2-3	CASSPLEGPGTDTQYF	TGCGCCAGCAGCCCCCTGGAGGGTCCGGGCACAGATACGCAGTATTTT
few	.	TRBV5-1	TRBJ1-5	CASSWDDRSLSNQPQHF	TGCGCCAGCAGCTGGGACGACAGGAGCCTTAGCAATCAGCCCCAGCATTTT
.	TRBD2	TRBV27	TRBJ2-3	CASSLLAGGGPDTQYF	TGTGCCAGCAGTTTACTAGCGGGAGGGGGGCCAGATACGCAGTATTTT
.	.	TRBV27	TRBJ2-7	CASSTSLSYEQYF	TGTGCCAGCAGTACTAGTCTCTCCTACGAGCAGTACTTC
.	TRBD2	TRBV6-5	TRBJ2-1	CAIVAGEKGEQFF	TGTGCCATCGTAGCGGGAGAAAAGGGTGAGCAGTTCTTC
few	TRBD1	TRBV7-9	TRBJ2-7	CSSSVYGQGASYEQYF	TGTTCCAGCAGCGTATATGGGCAGGGGGCTAGCTACGAGCAGTACTTC
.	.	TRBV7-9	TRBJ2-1	CASSLDSYNEQFF	TGTGCCAGCAGCTTGGACAGCTACAATGAGCAGTTCTTC
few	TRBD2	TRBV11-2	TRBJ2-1	CASSFSGSYNEQFF	TGTGCCAGCAGCTTTAGCGGGAGTTACAATGAGCAGTTCTTC
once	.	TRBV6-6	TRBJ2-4	CASSYNGQKNIQYF	TGTGCCAGCAGTTACAATGGACAGAAAAACATTCAGTACTTC
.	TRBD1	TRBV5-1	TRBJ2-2	CASSGAGQGAVTGELFF	TGCGCCAGCAGCGGAGCCGGACAGGGGGCGGTCACCGGGGAGCTGTTTTTT